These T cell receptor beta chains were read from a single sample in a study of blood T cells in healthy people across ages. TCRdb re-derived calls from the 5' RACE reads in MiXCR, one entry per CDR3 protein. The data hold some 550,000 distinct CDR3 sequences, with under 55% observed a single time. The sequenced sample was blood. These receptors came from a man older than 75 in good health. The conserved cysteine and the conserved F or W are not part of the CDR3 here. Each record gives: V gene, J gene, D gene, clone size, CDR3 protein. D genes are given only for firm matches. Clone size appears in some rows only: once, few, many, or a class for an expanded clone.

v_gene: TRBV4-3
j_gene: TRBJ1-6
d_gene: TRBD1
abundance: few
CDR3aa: ASSQGRQGHGSPLH

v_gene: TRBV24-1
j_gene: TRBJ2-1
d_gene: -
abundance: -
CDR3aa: ATSDGGYGDEQF

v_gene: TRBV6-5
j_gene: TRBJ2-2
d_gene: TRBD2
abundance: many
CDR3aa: ASRAGVTGELF

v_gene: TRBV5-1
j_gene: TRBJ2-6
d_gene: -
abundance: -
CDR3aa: ASSFQDPGANVLT

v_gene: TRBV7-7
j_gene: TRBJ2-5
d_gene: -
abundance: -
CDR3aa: ASSSATQETQY

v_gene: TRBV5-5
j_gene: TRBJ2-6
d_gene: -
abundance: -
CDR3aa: ATQCGGYGANVLT

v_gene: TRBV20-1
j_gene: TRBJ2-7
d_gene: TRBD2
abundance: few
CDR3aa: SGISAGTSGSIKQY

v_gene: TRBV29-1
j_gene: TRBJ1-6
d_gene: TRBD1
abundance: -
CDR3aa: SDASGGNSPLH

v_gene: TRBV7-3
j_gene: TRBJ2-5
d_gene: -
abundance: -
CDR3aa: ASSLNQGRNEQY

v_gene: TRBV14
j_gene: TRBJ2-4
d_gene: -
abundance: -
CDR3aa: ASSQIANIAKNIQY

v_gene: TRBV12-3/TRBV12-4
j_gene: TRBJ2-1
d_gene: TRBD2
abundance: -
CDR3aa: ASSSGLAGDLGHYNEQF

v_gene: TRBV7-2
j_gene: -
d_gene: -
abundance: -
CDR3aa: ASSLGVGAVGRETQY

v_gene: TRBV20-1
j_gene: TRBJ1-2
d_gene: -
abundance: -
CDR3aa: SASPPSGYT

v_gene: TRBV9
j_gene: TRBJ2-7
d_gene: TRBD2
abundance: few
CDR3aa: ASSQGLASYEQY

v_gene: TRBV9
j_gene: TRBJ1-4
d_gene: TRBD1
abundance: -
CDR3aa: ASSVGQGASANEKLF

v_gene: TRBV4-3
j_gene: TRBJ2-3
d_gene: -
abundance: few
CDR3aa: ASSQSRLDTQY

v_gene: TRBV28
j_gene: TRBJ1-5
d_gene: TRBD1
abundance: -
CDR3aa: ASLFSGQRIYSNQPQH

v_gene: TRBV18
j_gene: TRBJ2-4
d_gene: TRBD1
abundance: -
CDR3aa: ASSPKTGVEPKNIQY

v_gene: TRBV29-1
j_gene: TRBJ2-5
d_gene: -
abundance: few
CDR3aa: SVGLSETQY

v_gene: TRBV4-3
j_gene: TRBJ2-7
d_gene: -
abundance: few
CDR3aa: ASSQVGREDEQY

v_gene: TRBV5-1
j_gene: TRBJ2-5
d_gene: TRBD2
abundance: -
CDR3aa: ASSLSGTSGKETQY

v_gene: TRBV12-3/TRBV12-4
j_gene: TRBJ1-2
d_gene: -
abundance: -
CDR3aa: ASSIGGRSYT

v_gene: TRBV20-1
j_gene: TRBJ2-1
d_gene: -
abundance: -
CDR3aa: SARPPDYNEQF

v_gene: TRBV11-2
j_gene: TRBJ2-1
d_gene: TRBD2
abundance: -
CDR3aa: ASSLAAGGYEQF

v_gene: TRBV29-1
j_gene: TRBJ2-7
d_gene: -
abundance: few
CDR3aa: SVRTTAQSSYEQY

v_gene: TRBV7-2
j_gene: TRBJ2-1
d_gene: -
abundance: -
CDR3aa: ASSLVGGAANEQF

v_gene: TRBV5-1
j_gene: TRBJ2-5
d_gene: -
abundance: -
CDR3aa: ASHGGQETQY

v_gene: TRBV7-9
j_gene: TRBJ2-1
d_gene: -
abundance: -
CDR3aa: ASSFYRVVCNEQF

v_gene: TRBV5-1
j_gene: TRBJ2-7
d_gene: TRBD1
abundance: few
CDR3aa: ASRKSGTGEVVGSYEQY

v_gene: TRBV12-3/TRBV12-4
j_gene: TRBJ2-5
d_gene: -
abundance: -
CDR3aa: ASSLTLGADQETQY

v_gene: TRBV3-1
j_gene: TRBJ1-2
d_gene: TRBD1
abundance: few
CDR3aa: ASSQVNRGDGYT

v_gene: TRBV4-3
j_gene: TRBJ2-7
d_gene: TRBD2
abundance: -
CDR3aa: ASSQGAGNSYEQY

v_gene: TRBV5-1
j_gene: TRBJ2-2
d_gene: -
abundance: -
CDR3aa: ASRVSDTSHSVGELF

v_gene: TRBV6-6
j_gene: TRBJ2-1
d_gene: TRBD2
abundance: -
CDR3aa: ASSYSAGTSAYNEQF

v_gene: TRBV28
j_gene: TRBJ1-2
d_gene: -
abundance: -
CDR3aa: ATFRRDVYGYT

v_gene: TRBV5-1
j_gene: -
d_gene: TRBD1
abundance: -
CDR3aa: ASSLEGQVYNEQY

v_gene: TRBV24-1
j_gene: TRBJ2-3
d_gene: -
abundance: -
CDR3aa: ATSDPLTDTQY